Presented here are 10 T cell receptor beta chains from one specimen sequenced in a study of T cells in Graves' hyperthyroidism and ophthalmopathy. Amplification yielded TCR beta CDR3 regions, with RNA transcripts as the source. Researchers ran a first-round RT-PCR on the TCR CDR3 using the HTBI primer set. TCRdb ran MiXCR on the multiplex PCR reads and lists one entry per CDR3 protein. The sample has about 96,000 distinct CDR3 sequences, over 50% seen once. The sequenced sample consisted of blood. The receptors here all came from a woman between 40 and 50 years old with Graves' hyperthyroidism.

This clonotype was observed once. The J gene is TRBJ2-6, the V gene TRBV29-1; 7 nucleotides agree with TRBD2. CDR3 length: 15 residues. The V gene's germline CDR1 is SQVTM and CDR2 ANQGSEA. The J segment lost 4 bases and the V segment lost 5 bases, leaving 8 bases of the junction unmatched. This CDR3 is CSVSRWGGGANVLTF. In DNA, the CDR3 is TGCAGCGTTTCCCGTTGGGGGGGGGGGGCCAACGTCCTGACTTTC.

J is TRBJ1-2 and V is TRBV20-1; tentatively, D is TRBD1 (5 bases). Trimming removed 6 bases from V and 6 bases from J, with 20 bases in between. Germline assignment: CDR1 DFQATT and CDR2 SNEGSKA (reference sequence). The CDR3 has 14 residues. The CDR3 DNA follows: TGCAGTGCCCTCCTTTTTAGGGACTCGGATGGCTACACCTTC. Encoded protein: CSALLFRDSDGYTF.

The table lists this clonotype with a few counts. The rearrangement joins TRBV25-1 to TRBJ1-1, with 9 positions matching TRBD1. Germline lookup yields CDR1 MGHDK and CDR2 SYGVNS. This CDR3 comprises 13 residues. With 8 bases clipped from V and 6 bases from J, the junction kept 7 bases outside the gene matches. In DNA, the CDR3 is TGTGCCAGCTGGGGACAGGGTGGGGCTGAAGCTTTCTTT. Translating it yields CASWGQGGAEAFF.

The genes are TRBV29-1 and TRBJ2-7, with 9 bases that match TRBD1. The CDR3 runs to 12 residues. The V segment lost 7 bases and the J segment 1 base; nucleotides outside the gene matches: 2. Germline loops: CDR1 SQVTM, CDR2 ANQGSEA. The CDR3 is CSAGTGSYEQYF. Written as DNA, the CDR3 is TGCAGCGCCGGGACAGGGTCCTACGAGCAGTACTTC.

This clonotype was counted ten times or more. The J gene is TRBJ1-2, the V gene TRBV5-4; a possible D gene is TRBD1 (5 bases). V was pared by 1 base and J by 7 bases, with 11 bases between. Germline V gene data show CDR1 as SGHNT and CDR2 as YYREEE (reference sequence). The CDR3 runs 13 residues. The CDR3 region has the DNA TGTGCCAGCAGCTTGACACAGGTCTCTGGCTACACCTTC. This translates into CASSLTQVSGYTF.

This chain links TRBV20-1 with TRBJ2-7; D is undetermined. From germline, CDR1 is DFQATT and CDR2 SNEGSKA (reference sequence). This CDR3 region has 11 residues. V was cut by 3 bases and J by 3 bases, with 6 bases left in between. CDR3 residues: CSARGFYEQYF. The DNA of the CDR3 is TGCAGTGCTAGGGGGTTCTACGAGCAGTACTTC.

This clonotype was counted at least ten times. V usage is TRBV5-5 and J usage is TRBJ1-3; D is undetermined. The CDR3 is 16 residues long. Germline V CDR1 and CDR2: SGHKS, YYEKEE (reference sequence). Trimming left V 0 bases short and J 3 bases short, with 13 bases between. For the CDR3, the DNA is TGTGCCAGCAGCTTGGAGGTTAGGGATGATGGAAACACCATATATTTT. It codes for CASSLEVRDDGNTIYF.

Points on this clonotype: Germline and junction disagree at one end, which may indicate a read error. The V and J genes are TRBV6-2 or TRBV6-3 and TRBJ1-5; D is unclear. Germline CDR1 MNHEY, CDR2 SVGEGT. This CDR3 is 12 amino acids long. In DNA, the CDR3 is TGTGCCAGCAGGGGTAGCAATCAGCCCCAGCAGTTT. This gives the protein CASRGSNQPQQF.

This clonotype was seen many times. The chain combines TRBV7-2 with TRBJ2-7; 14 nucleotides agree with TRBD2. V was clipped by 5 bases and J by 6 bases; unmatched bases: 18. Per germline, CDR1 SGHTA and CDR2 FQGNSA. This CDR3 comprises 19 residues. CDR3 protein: CASSQDRFGTSGSGSEQYF. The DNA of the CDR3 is TGTGCCAGCAGCCAAGATCGGTTCGGGACTAGCGGGAGCGGATCCGAGCAGTACTTC.

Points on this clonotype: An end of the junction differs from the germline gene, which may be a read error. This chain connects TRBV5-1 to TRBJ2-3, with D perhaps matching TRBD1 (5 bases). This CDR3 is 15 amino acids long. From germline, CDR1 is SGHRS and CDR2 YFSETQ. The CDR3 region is CASSLWGPSTDTQYF. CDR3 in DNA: TGTGCCAGCAGCTTGTGGGGCCCGAGCACAGATACGCAGTATTTT.